This T cell receptor (beta chain) was profiled in a study of cytomegalovirus exposure and HLA in healthy donors. Produced via immunoSEQ multiplex PCR; TCRdb's table is partial and in-frame only. The sample has roughly 260,000 clones; roughly 89% are singletons. Study-wide results and caveats: Most TCR sequences proved rare, with some public TCRs found in many donors. In vitro, a few CMV-associated chains proved specific for CMV antigens.

Comment on this clone: Its target is not known.

The sample comprised PBMCs. The TCR was taken from a man between 18 and 35 years old in good health and CMV-seronegative.

CDR3 sequence reads: CASSLELGGSYEQYF. The CDR3 DNA reads as TGTGCCAGCAGCTTAGAATTAGGCGGGAGCTACGAGCAGTACTTC. The rearrangement uses TRBV11-2 and TRBJ2-7; 7 bases map to TRBD2. Unmatched junction bases numbered 5, after V lost 0 bases and J lost 3 bases. From germline, CDR1 is SGHAT and CDR2 FQNNGV. CDR3 size: 15 residues.